These 28 T cell receptor beta chains were sequenced from one sample in a study of shared clonotypes between healthy human individuals. Data came from immunoSEQ multiplex PCR; TCRdb stores just in-frame clones and leaves some out. In the table there are around 500,000 clones, over 60% of which are singletons. Specimen: PBMCs. These receptors all stem from a woman between 40 and 50 years old in good health. Some clones in this sample may be carry-over from other donors' samples.

This clone appeared once. V gene TRBV28 combines with J gene TRBJ2-2; TRBD2 matches 7 bases. This CDR3 spans 15 amino acids. Germline V gives CDR1 MDHEN, CDR2 SYDVKM. The V gene end was trimmed by 2 bases and the J gene end by 4 bases; junction bases not matched to a gene: 4. CDR3: CASSLVAGSTGELFF. The CDR3 DNA is TGTGCCAGCAGTTTAGTAGCGGGCAGCACCGGGGAGCTGTTTTTT.

The chain recombines TRBV11-2 with TRBJ2-5; D possibly matches TRBD1 or TRBD2 (6 bases each). The CDR3 is 15 amino acids. V lost 5 bases and J lost 5, with 18 bases in between. Germline V gene data show CDR1 as SGHAT and CDR2 as FQNNGV. The CDR3, as DNA: TGTGCCAGCAGCCAGGGGCCGGGGGCTGGGGAGACCCAGTACTTC. Its protein is CASSQGPGAGETQYF.

The chain carries TRBV11-2 and TRBJ2-1; 11 nucleotides match TRBD1. Germline trimming cut 0 bases from V and 15 bases from J; bases unmatched to any gene: 4. Per germline, CDR1 SGHAT and CDR2 FQNNGV. CDR3 length equals 13 residues. In DNA, the CDR3 is TGTGCCAGCAGCTTAGAGGCCGGGACAGGGGGGTTCTTC. It is translated as CASSLEAGTGGFF. The full variable domain, its missing parts supplied by reference TRBV11-2 and TRBJ2-1, is EAGVAQSPRYKIIEKRQSVAFWCNPISGHATLYWYQQILGQGPKLLIQFQNNGVVDDSQLPKDRFSAERLKGVDSTLKIQPAKLEDSAVYLCASSLEAGTGGFFGPGTRLTVL.

This chain uses TRBV11-2 with TRBJ2-1; 7 bases match TRBD2. Trimming at V came to 1 base and at J to 9 bases, leaving 9 bases not matched to a gene. Germline CDR1 is SGHAT and CDR2 is FQNNGV. CDR3 length: 15 amino acids. DNA for the CDR3: TGTGCCAGCAGCTTAGGGACTAGAAGCGGTACTGAGCAGTTCTTC. It is translated as CASSLGTRSGTEQFF.

This clone was counted only a few times. This chain uses TRBV28 with TRBJ1-1; D may be TRBD1 (5 bases). CDR1 MDHEN and CDR2 SYDVKM come from the germline V gene. This CDR3 comprises 12 residues. The V end was cut by 4 bases, the J end by 7 bases, with 10 bases between. The CDR3 protein is CASSYRRGEAFF. As DNA, the CDR3 is TGTGCCAGCAGTTACAGGAGGGGTGAAGCTTTCTTT.

Worth noting for this clone: A read error is possible here, since a much larger clone lies one base away. CDR3 in DNA: TGTGCCAGCTCACCTTTCCCGCCCCGAGGGAGTTCCAGCGAGGAGCTGTTTTTT. Residues: CASSPFPPRGSSSEELFF. V usage is TRBV18 and J usage is TRBJ2-2; D might be TRBD2 (5 bases). Germline values: CDR1 KGHSH, CDR2 LQKENI. Trimming stripped 3 bases from V and 10 bases from J, with 27 bases between. CDR3 size: 18 residues.

V usage is TRBV5-6 and J usage is TRBJ2-2; D remains unclear. Germline CDR1 is SGHDT and CDR2 is YYEEEE. Trimming cost V 0 bases and J 6 bases, with 6 bases left between them. The CDR3 is made up of 13 amino acids. The CDR3 DNA follows: TGTGCCAGCAGCTTGGTTGTAGCCGGGGAGCTGTTTTTT. The encoded protein is CASSLVVAGELFF.

The chain joins TRBV6-1 to TRBJ1-5; 7 nucleotides align to TRBD1. The CDR3 is 14 residues long. Trimming removed 9 bases from V and 4 bases from J; junction bases left unmatched: 9. Looked up from germline, CDR1 is MNHNS and CDR2 is SASEGT. The CDR3: CASHNRGDNQPQHF. Here the CDR3 DNA reads TGTGCCAGTCATAACAGGGGCGATAATCAGCCCCAGCATTTT.

The gene calls are TRBV7-2 and TRBJ2-5; 7 bases agree with TRBD1. V trimming: 1 base; J trimming: 4 bases; junction bases outside the gene matches: 0. The CDR3 length is 13 residues. Germline V gives CDR1 SGHTA, CDR2 FQGNSA. The CDR3 DNA follows: TGTGCCAGCAGCTTAGACAGGGGAGAGACCCAGTACTTC. Amino acids: CASSLDRGETQYF.

Regarding this clone: A read error likely explains this, since a far larger clone differs by one base. Distinct nucleotide sequences in the sample also encode this CDR3. The chain links TRBV19 to TRBJ1-2, with unresolved D. There are 15 residues in the CDR3. Germline loops: CDR1 LNHDA, CDR2 SQIVND (reference sequence). Written as DNA, the CDR3 is TGTGCCAGTAGCATAGAGCCCAGGCTAGGGTATGGCTACACCTTC. It yields the protein CASSIEPRLGYGYTF. The complete variable domain, with remaining parts taken from reference TRBV19 and TRBJ1-2, reads DGGITQSPKYLFRKEGQNVTLSCEQNLNHDAMYWYRQDPGQGLRLIYYSQIVNDFQKGDIAEGYSVSREKKESFPLTVTSAQKNPTAFYLCASSIEPRLGYGYTFGSGTRLTVV.

The V gene is TRBV15, the J gene TRBJ2-7, with D maybe TRBD2 (5 bases). The germline gives CDR1 LNHNV, CDR2 YYDKDF (reference sequence). This CDR3 region has 14 residues. V lost 0 bases and J 3 bases, leaving 9 bases between the germline ends. This chain's CDR3 is CATSRDRGIYEQYF. The DNA for the CDR3 is TGTGCCACCAGCAGAGACCGGGGTATCTACGAGCAGTACTTC.

V gene TRBV6-5 combines with J gene TRBJ2-7; D might be TRBD2 (6 bases). V lost 7 bases and J 6 bases, leaving 16 bases between the germline ends. Germline V lookup: CDR1 MNHEY, CDR2 SVGAGI. The CDR3 covers 13 residues. The DNA for the CDR3 is TGTGCCAGCAAAAGGGACTCCCTGGGCGAGCAGTACTTC. This sequence encodes CASKRDSLGEQYF.

The V gene is TRBV6-1, the J gene TRBJ1-1, with a tentative D call TRBD1 (6 bases). The V and J ends lost 1 base and 4 bases respectively, with 10 bases between them. The length of the CDR3 is 14 residues. Germline V lookup: CDR1 MNHNS, CDR2 SASEGT. The CDR3 nucleotides are TGTGCCAGCAGTGAAGAAGGGGGTCTCACTGAAGCTTTCTTT. Encoded protein: CASSEEGGLTEAFF.

This clone was observed at least ten times. V and J are TRBV10-2 and TRBJ2-5, with 9 bases lining up with TRBD2. The DNA end favors TRBJ2-7, so the J call may be wrong. This CDR3 comprises 13 residues. Germline CDR1 WSHSY, CDR2 SAAADI. The CDR3 coding sequence is TGCGCCAGCCGGGCGGGAGGGCCTTTCGAGCAGTACTTC. Translation: CASRAGGPFEQYF.

V is TRBV27 and J is TRBJ2-1; a weak D match, TRBD2 (7 bases). From germline, CDR1 is MNHEY and CDR2 SMNVEV (reference sequence). The CDR3 is made up of 15 amino acids. V was pared by 6 bases and J by 0 bases, with 12 bases between. The CDR3 DNA sequence: TGTGCCAGCAGGGCGGGGGCCAGCTCCTACAATGAGCAGTTCTTC. Encoded protein: CASRAGASSYNEQFF.

For the CDR3, the DNA is TGTGCCAGCAGCTCGGGCTTGACAGGGGCTGGAAACACCATATATTTT. Translating gives CASSSGLTGAGNTIYF. The chain joins TRBV5-4 to TRBJ1-3; 8 bases line up with TRBD1. Germline V gives CDR1 SGHNT, CDR2 YYREEE (reference sequence). The V gene end was trimmed by 3 bases and the J gene end by 2 bases; junction bases not matched to a gene: 7. This CDR3 is built from 16 residues.

Of note for this clone: Sequence at one end of the junction differs from germline and may be a read error. The chain couples TRBV30 to TRBJ2-5; 8 bases are shared with TRBD1. CDR3 length: 13 residues. Germline CDR1 reads GTSNPN; CDR2 reads SVGIG (reference sequence). In nucleotides, the CDR3 is TGTACCTGTAACAGGGGGTTTGGAGAGACCCAGTACTTC. Protein sequence: CTCNRGFGETQYF.

The V gene is TRBV7-2, the J gene TRBJ2-5; D perhaps matches TRBD1 (6 bases). Trimming shortened V by 5 bases and J by 0 bases, and 13 bases separated the two germline ends. Germline V CDR1 and CDR2: SGHTA, FQGNSA. The CDR3 runs to 15 residues. The CDR3 here is CASSTGTSYQETQYF. The CDR3 DNA is TGTGCCAGCAGCACGGGGACATCGTACCAAGAGACCCAGTACTTC.

The gene calls are TRBV6-1 and TRBJ1-5; D is undetermined. The CDR3 is 14 amino acids. With 5 bases removed from V and 0 bases from J, the gap between germline ends came to 8 bases. The germline CDR1 and CDR2 sequences are MNHNS and SASEGT. The CDR3 nucleotides are TGTGCCAGCAGTATGTTCAATAGCAATCAGCCCCAGCATTTT. Translated: CASSMFNSNQPQHF.

The CDR3 region is CATSSRQGASYEQYF. The CDR3, as DNA: TGTGCCACCAGCTCCAGACAGGGGGCTTCCTACGAGCAGTACTTC. The chain combines TRBV15 with TRBJ2-7; 10 bases are a match to TRBD1. Losses at the gene ends were 5 bases for V and 1 base for J; bases not matched to a gene: 5. CDR3 length equals 15 residues. Germline CDR1 is LNHNV and CDR2 is YYDKDF (reference sequence).

The V and J genes are TRBV18 and TRBJ2-2; 7 bases align to TRBD1. CDR1 is KGHSH, CDR2 LQKENI, per germline. The CDR3 runs to 14 residues. The J segment lost 0 bases and the V segment lost 6 bases, leaving 1 base of the junction unmatched. CDR3 region: CASSGQTNTGELFF. The CDR3 coding sequence is TGTGCCAGCTCGGGACAGACGAACACCGGGGAGCTGTTTTTT. The full variable domain, rest sourced from reference TRBV18 and TRBJ2-2, is NAGVMQNPRHLVRRRGQEARLRCSPMKGHSHVYWYRQLPEEGLKFMVYLQKENIIDESGMPKERFSAEFPKEGPSILRIQQVVRGDSAAYFCASSGQTNTGELFFGEGSRLTVL.

The V and J genes are TRBV29-1 and TRBJ1-1; D is unclear. The V gene's germline CDR1 is SQVTM and CDR2 ANQGSEA. CDR3 size: 13 residues. V was trimmed by 3 bases and J by 0 bases, leaving 8 bases between them. The CDR3 protein is CSVDRMMNTEAFF. The CDR3 bases are TGCAGCGTTGATAGGATGATGAACACTGAAGCTTTCTTT.

Turning to this clone: With a much larger clone just one base away, this may be a read error. This sample includes further DNA sequences coding for the same CDR3. The chain employs TRBV6-1 and TRBJ1-1; 8 bases match TRBD1. Germline lookup yields CDR1 MNHNS and CDR2 SASEGT. This CDR3 comprises 19 residues. CDR3 DNA: TGTGCCAGCAGGGAAGCTCCGGGACAGGCAAAACCCCAGAACACTGAGGCTTTCTTT. Encoded protein: CASREAPGQAKPQNTEAFF.

The chain recombines TRBV4-1 with TRBJ2-1; TRBD2 might be the D (6 bases). This CDR3 is 15 amino acids long. CDR1 and CDR2 (germline): MGHRA, YSYEKL. V lost 0 bases, J lost 10 bases, and 16 bases lay in between. Here the CDR3 DNA reads TGCGCCAGCAGCCAAGAGCGGGATAGTCGAAGGGAGCAGTTCTTC. Translating it yields CASSQERDSRREQFF.

With respect to this clone: Just one base apart from a much larger clone, this may be a read error. The rearrangement joins TRBV30 to TRBJ2-3, with no clear D. Trimming took off 5 bases at V and 4 bases at J, with 10 bases between the two ends. There are 12 residues in the CDR3. CDR1 and CDR2 from the germline V gene are GTSNPN and SVGIG (reference sequence). The CDR3 sequence: CAWGTASDTQYF. CDR3 nucleotides: TGTGCCTGGGGTACCGCCTCAGATACGCAGTATTTT.

This chain joins TRBV28 and TRBJ2-7; 11 positions match TRBD1. CDR1 is MDHEN, CDR2 SYDVKM, per germline. The CDR3 length is 16 residues. With 8 bases clipped from V and 2 bases from J, the junction kept 11 bases outside the gene matches. CDR3 coding DNA: TGTGCCAGCTTGGGCCCACGGGGACAGGGGGCCTACGAGCAGTACTTC. Its protein is CASLGPRGQGAYEQYF.

In this sample, this clone turned up once. This chain joins TRBV28 and TRBJ1-1; 9 bases are a match to TRBD1. Per germline, CDR1 MDHEN and CDR2 SYDVKM. There are 16 residues in the CDR3. The trim removed 1 base at V and 5 bases at J, leaving 8 bases unmatched. The CDR3 DNA reads TGTGCCAGCAGTTTATCTTCCGGGACAGGGTGGACTGAAGCTTTCTTT. Translating it yields CASSLSSGTGWTEAFF.

V is TRBV11-3 and J is TRBJ1-2; D perhaps matches TRBD1 (6 bases). Trimming cost V 6 bases and J 3 bases, with 11 bases left between them. The CDR3 length is 13 residues. In germline, CDR1 is SGHNT, CDR2 YENEEA. CDR3 nucleotide sequence: TGTGCCAGCAGGCCCACAGGGTACTATGGCTACACCTTC. Its translation is CASRPTGYYGYTF.